This TCR beta chain stems from a study of beta chain features in type 1 diabetes. Study overall: Age, gender, cell numbers and subset yield matched between patients and controls. Points from the study as a whole: In these data, an HLA type influence on TCRB rearrangement remained unresolved.

The isolated RNA, all of it, was reverse transcribed, so expressed TCRB transcripts were what got sequenced. The protocol was immunoSEQ multiplex PCR, while the TCRdb copy is restricted to in-frame clones and leaves out a portion. This table holds about 300,000 clones, roughly 8% found once. Between the trimmed V and J ends, which lost 4 bases and 5 bases, there was a span of 8 bases. The CDR3 is 12 amino acids. Germline V gives CDR1 LNHNV, CDR2 YYDKDF (reference sequence). This clone was found a few times. Its antigen is as yet unknown. A heparinised blood draw that averaged roughly 100 mL was obtained once from each donor. Using CD45RO/CCR7/CD25/CD127/CD95/CD27, CD4+ naive, central memory, regulatory and stem cell-like memory cells were sorted.

The receptor was derived from a woman aged 18-29 years in good health. Sequenced input: central memory CD4+ T cells from blood. The chain is built from TRBV15 and TRBJ1-1, with D perhaps matching TRBD1 (6 bases). The DNA for the CDR3 is TGTGCCACCAGCACACAGGGTACTGAAGCTTTCTTT. Translating it yields CATSTQGTEAFF.